A selection of T cell receptor beta chains follows, all from one sample in a study of human T cells and chemical hapten exposure. A single record per CDR3 protein comes from TCRdb applying MiXCR to the RACE reads. The table has some 340,000 distinct CDR3 sequences, 6% to 8.5% seen once. Here the sequenced sample was whole blood, taken in connection with sensitization to the hapten diphenylcyclopropenone (DPC). The receptor source for this set is a woman aged 18-35 years with alopecia areata. Some clones in this sample may be carry-over from other donors' samples. CDR3s include the opening cysteine and the closing phenylalanine or tryptophan. A D gene is named only where the DNA matches it firmly. Not every row has a clone size; where given, it reads once, few, many or a size class.

TRBJ2-3 TRBD2 TRBV5-1 many CASSLEAGGSDTQYF TGCGCCAGCAGCTTGGAGGCGGGGGGCAGCGATACGCAGTATTTT
TRBJ1-2 . TRBV28 few CASRVGHAYGYTF TGTGCCAGCAGGGTAGGACACGCCTATGGCTACACCTTC
TRBJ2-1 . TRBV20-1 few CSAYDNEQFF TGCAGTGCTTACGACAATGAGCAGTTCTTC
TRBJ1-6 TRBD1 TRBV7-9 few CASSLEGANNSPLHF TGTGCCAGCAGCTTAGAGGGGGCGAATAATTCACCCCTCCACTTT
TRBJ2-7 . TRBV7-9 . CASSPFDRAYEQYF TGTGCCAGCAGCCCCTTCGACAGAGCCTACGAGCAGTACTTC
TRBJ1-4 . TRBV7-9 few CAAGSNEKLFF TGTGCCGCGGGGAGTAATGAAAAACTGTTTTTT
TRBJ2-7 TRBD2 TRBV2 few CASSDPSGGPYEQYF TGTGCCAGCAGTGACCCTAGCGGGGGGCCCTACGAGCAGTACTTC
TRBJ1-1 . TRBV6-2/TRBV6-3 few CASSLRQAMNTEAFF TGTGCCAGCAGTCTCCGACAGGCAATGAACACTGAAGCTTTCTTT
TRBJ2-7 . TRBV7-2 . CASSFMGEQYF TGTGCCAGCAGCTTTATGGGGGAGCAGTACTTC
TRBJ1-2 . TRBV24-1 many CATSDFDRIRGYTF TGTGCCACCAGTGATTTCGACAGGATACGGGGCTACACCTTC
TRBJ1-5 TRBD1 TRBV7-2 . CASSPRQGSGRPQHF TGTGCCAGCAGCCCGCGACAGGGTTCTGGTCGGCCCCAGCATTTT
TRBJ2-5 TRBD2 TRBV12-3/TRBV12-4 . CASRLAGGAQETQYF TGTGCCAGCAGACTAGCGGGGGGCGCACAAGAGACCCAGTACTTC
TRBJ2-1 TRBD2 TRBV20-1 . CSAQTTGTTNYNEQFF TGCAGTGCTCAGACGACGGGGACTACGAATTACAATGAGCAGTTCTTC
TRBJ2-1 . TRBV4-3 few CASSQDRVEYNEQFF TGCGCCAGCAGCCAAGATAGGGTAGAATACAATGAGCAGTTCTTC